Listed below are T cell receptor beta chains from one sample, sequenced in a study of PD-1 blockade in classical Hodgkin lymphoma. Sequenced by immunoSEQ multiplex PCR; TCRdb stores in-frame clones only, minus some. The data hold some 13,000 clones, with 75% to 90% observed a single time. Sample: peripheral blood mononuclear cells (PBMCs), taken at baseline. The receptor set was obtained from a human donor with classical Hodgkin lymphoma. Each CDR3 is given with its conserved first and last residue. A D gene is named only where the DNA matches it firmly. A clone size is listed for some rows: how often the clone was seen (once, few, many), or a class if it is expanded.

j_call v_call d_call clone_size cdr3_aa cdr3_nt
TRBJ2-7 TRBV19 NA NA CASSIDVGGEQYF TGTGCCAGTAGTATCGATGTAGGGGGTGAGCAGTACTTC
TRBJ2-1 TRBV5-4 NA once CASSETFYNEQFF TGTGCCAGCAGCGAGACATTCTACAATGAGCAGTTCTTC
TRBJ2-2 TRBV18 TRBD2 NA CASSQHIAGGTGELFF TGTGCCAGCTCACAGCACATAGCGGGAGGTACCGGGGAGCTGTTTTTT
TRBJ2-2 TRBV27 NA NA CASSSQRVLRTGELFF TGTGCCAGCAGTTCCCAACGGGTTTTGCGGACCGGGGAGCTGTTTTTT
TRBJ2-1 TRBV5-6 TRBD1 NA CASSPVDRSQFF TGTGCCAGCAGCCCAGTGGACAGGTCACAGTTCTTC
TRBJ2-2 TRBV6-1 TRBD2 NA CASSEAGGPTGELFF TGTGCCAGCAGTGAAGCGGGAGGGCCCACCGGGGAGCTGTTTTTT
TRBJ2-7 TRBV6-5 TRBD1 NA CAIGQGGYEQYF TGTGCCATTGGACAGGGGGGCTACGAGCAGTACTTC
TRBJ2-7 TRBV6-1 TRBD1 NA CASRTNRGTSYEQYF TGTGCCAGCAGGACCAACAGGGGGACCTCCTACGAGCAGTACTTC
TRBJ2-3 TRBV27 NA NA CASSLSTLRVTDTQYF TGTGCCAGCAGTTTATCAACATTAAGAGTGACAGATACGCAGTATTTT
TRBJ1-4 TRBV6-1 NA few CASSEIKREKLFF TGTGCCAGCAGTGAAATAAAGCGGGAAAAACTGTTTTTT
TRBJ1-5 TRBV6-5 TRBD1 few CASRKTGTGPQHF TGTGCCAGCAGAAAGACAGGGACGGGCCCCCAGCATTTT
TRBJ2-1 TRBV6-1 TRBD2 NA CASSEGEGMSDEQFF TGTGCCAGCAGTGAAGGGGAGGGGATGTCCGATGAGCAGTTCTTC
TRBJ2-3 TRBV27 TRBD2 NA CASSVLGLAGRTDTQYF TGTGCCAGCAGTGTACTGGGACTAGCGGGCCGCACAGATACGCAGTATTTT
TRBJ2-2 TRBV27 NA NA CASSPLSLAYTGELFF TGTGCCAGCAGTCCCCTTTCGCTAGCGTACACCGGGGAGCTGTTTTTT
TRBJ2-5 TRBV4-1 NA NA CASSPIQGVQETQYF TGCGCCAGCAGCCCCATCCAGGGTGTACAAGAGACCCAGTACTTC
TRBJ2-3 TRBV6-1 NA once CASSRTDTQYF TGTGCCAGCAGCCGCACAGATACGCAGTATTTT
TRBJ2-6 TRBV14 NA once CASSPRGGSSGANVLTF TGTGCCAGCAGCCCCCGTGGGGGCAGCTCTGGGGCCAACGTCCTGACTTTC
TRBJ2-3 TRBV19 NA NA CASSLGLSTDTQYF TGTGCCAGTAGTTTGGGTTTAAGCACAGATACGCAGTATTTT
TRBJ2-7 TRBV27 TRBD2 NA CASSMPGLAGGPDYEQYF TGTGCCAGCAGTATGCCGGGACTAGCGGGAGGGCCTGACTACGAGCAGTACTTC
TRBJ2-7 TRBV2 TRBD1 NA CASPRDRVYEQYF TGTGCCAGCCCCCGGGACAGGGTATACGAGCAGTACTTC
TRBJ1-5 TRBV6-5 NA NA CASSPLDGSNQPQHF TGTGCCAGCAGCCCCCTGGACGGTAGCAATCAGCCCCAGCATTTT
TRBJ2-5 TRBV5-6 NA NA CASSLAGALPGKTQYF TGTGCCAGCAGCTTGGCGGGAGCCCTTCCCGGAAAGACCCAGTACTTC
TRBJ2-6 TRBV5-1 NA once CASSLGPRSSGANVLTF TGCGCCAGCAGCTTGGGGCCCAGAAGCTCTGGGGCCAACGTCCTGACTTTC
TRBJ1-1 TRBV6-1 NA NA CASSATPNTEAFF TGTGCCAGCAGTGCCACCCCGAACACTGAAGCTTTCTTT
TRBJ1-1 TRBV28 NA NA CASSLGGFEAFF TGTGCCAGCAGTTTAGGGGGGTTTGAAGCTTTCTTT
TRBJ1-1 TRBV5-1 NA NA CASSLEVRGSTEAFF TGCGCCAGCAGCTTGGAGGTCCGGGGGAGCACTGAAGCTTTCTTT
TRBJ2-2 TRBV6-1 TRBD1 NA CASSVSGGFGGELFF TGTGCCAGCAGTGTATCAGGGGGCTTCGGCGGGGAGCTGTTTTTT
TRBJ1-5 TRBV27 NA medium-sized CASSPLGQPQHF TGTGCCAGCAGTCCCCTAGGTCAGCCCCAGCATTTT
TRBJ2-1 TRBV6-1 TRBD2 NA CASSEAQTSGRASSYNEQFF TGTGCCAGCAGTGAAGCTCAGACTAGCGGGAGGGCGTCGTCCTACAATGAGCAGTTCTTC
TRBJ1-2 TRBV18 NA NA CASSRGSYGYTF TGTGCCAGCTCACGGGGCTCCTATGGCTACACCTTC
TRBJ2-1 TRBV6-1 NA NA CASTNRERGYNEQFF TGTGCCAGCACAAACAGGGAGCGGGGCTACAATGAGCAGTTCTTC
TRBJ2-1 TRBV19 NA NA CASSIRGFSGISYNEQFF TGTGCCAGTAGTATAAGGGGGTTCAGTGGTATCTCCTACAATGAGCAGTTCTTC
TRBJ2-1 TRBV18 NA NA CASSQTVGSYNEQFF TGTGCCAGCTCACAAACGGTGGGGTCCTACAATGAGCAGTTCTTC
TRBJ1-3 TRBV10-2 TRBD1 NA CASRGTGTSGNTIYF TGCGCCAGCAGGGGGACAGGGACCTCTGGAAACACCATATATTTT
TRBJ1-1 TRBV5-1 NA NA CASRTGEGTEAFF TGCGCCAGCAGGACAGGAGAGGGCACTGAAGCTTTCTTT
TRBJ2-3 TRBV29-1 NA NA CSATQGTGPDTQYF TGCAGCGCAACACAGGGTACGGGACCAGATACGCAGTATTTT
TRBJ2-6 TRBV6-5 NA NA CASSYRGAGNVLTF TGTGCCAGCAGTTACCGGGGGGCGGGCAACGTCCTGACTTTC
TRBJ1-2 TRBV2 NA NA CASPGRGLNYGYTF TGTGCCAGCCCCGGCAGGGGCCTTAACTATGGCTACACCTTC
TRBJ1-2 TRBV10-3 NA NA CAISPGGGYTF TGTGCTATCAGTCCCGGGGGGGGCTACACCTTC
TRBJ2-7 TRBV11-2 NA once CASSLQYEQYF TGTGCCAGCAGCTTACAATACGAGCAGTACTTC
TRBJ1-1 TRBV4-1 NA NA CASSQGVGGTEAFF TGCGCCAGCAGCCAAGGGGTGGGTGGCACTGAAGCTTTCTTT
TRBJ1-4 TRBV19 NA once CASSQAALPGEKLFF TGTGCCAGTAGTCAAGCTGCCTTGCCGGGTGAAAAACTGTTTTTT